This is a list of T cell receptor beta chains from one sample in a study of tumor-infiltrating lymphocytes in primary liver carcinoma. TCRdb called the multiplex PCR reads again in MiXCR, with one record for every CDR3 protein. The data hold 300,000 to 400,000 distinct CDR3 sequences, with 65% observed a single time. Specimen: peripheral blood. Receptor source: a man aged 40-49 years with primary liver carcinoma and hepatitis B virus infection. CDR3s include the opening cysteine and the closing phenylalanine or tryptophan. Each record gives: D gene, V gene, J gene, clone size, CDR3 protein, CDR3 DNA. The D gene is left open where the match is weak. Some rows have no size entry. The others give once, few or many, or a class for an expanded clone.

d_call: -; v_call: TRBV2; j_call: TRBJ1-5; clone_size: once; cdr3_aa: CASSAGAPNRPQHF; cdr3_nt: TGTGCCAGCAGTGCAGGGGCCCCCAATCGGCCCCAGCATTTT
d_call: TRBD1; v_call: TRBV12-5; j_call: TRBJ2-1; clone_size: few; cdr3_aa: CASGLISTGGAYNEQFF; cdr3_nt: TGTGCTAGTGGTTTAATAAGTACAGGGGGCGCTTACAATGAGCAGTTCTTC
d_call: -; v_call: TRBV14; j_call: TRBJ2-5; clone_size: -; cdr3_aa: CASNQWARRTAQETQYF; cdr3_nt: TGTGCCAGCAACCAATGGGCCCGACGGACAGCCCAAGAGACCCAGTACTTC
d_call: TRBD2; v_call: TRBV10-3; j_call: TRBJ2-3; clone_size: few; cdr3_aa: CAISDSTKREGRDTQYF; cdr3_nt: TGTGCCATCAGTGATTCGACTAAGCGGGAGGGCCGCGATACGCAGTATTTT
d_call: TRBD2; v_call: TRBV30; j_call: TRBJ2-2; clone_size: -; cdr3_aa: CAWSRLAGTGGELFF; cdr3_nt: TGTGCCTGGAGCAGGCTAGCGGGAACAGGCGGGGAGCTGTTTTTT
d_call: -; v_call: TRBV28; j_call: TRBJ2-1; clone_size: -; cdr3_aa: CASSSISGSYNEQFF; cdr3_nt: TGTGCCAGCAGCAGTATTAGCGGATCCTACAATGAGCAGTTCTTC
d_call: -; v_call: TRBV4-1; j_call: TRBJ1-1; clone_size: -; cdr3_aa: CASSQERAGMNTEAFF; cdr3_nt: TGCGCCAGCAGCCAAGAGCGAGCAGGGATGAACACTGAAGCTTTCTTT
d_call: -; v_call: TRBV7-2; j_call: TRBJ2-2; clone_size: -; cdr3_aa: CASSSLSRELFF; cdr3_nt: TGTGCCAGCAGCTCCCTGAGCCGGGAGCTGTTTTTT
d_call: -; v_call: TRBV12-3/TRBV12-4; j_call: TRBJ2-1; clone_size: many; cdr3_aa: CASSESRSSYNEQFF; cdr3_nt: TGTGCCAGCAGTGAGTCGCGGAGCTCCTACAATGAGCAGTTCTTC
d_call: TRBD1; v_call: TRBV12-3/TRBV12-4; j_call: TRBJ1-2; clone_size: -; cdr3_aa: CASSPGTGGGYTF; cdr3_nt: TGTGCCAGCAGTCCCGGGACAGGGGGCGGCTACACCTTC
d_call: -; v_call: TRBV6-5; j_call: TRBJ2-5; clone_size: many; cdr3_aa: CASSRTGAQETQYF; cdr3_nt: TGTGCCAGCAGCAGAACCGGAGCCCAAGAGACCCAGTACTTC
d_call: -; v_call: TRBV11-2; j_call: TRBJ2-3; clone_size: -; cdr3_aa: CASSIDPGGLPDTQYF; cdr3_nt: TGTGCCAGCAGTATAGACCCTGGGGGGCTCCCAGATACGCAGTATTTT
d_call: TRBD2; v_call: TRBV29-1; j_call: TRBJ2-1; clone_size: many; cdr3_aa: CSVDSGMSYNEQFF; cdr3_nt: TGCAGCGTTGATAGCGGGATGAGCTACAATGAGCAGTTCTTC
d_call: -; v_call: TRBV11-1; j_call: TRBJ2-1; clone_size: -; cdr3_aa: CASSYIPGTFVDEQFF; cdr3_nt: TGTGCCAGTAGCTACATCCCCGGGACATTCGTAGATGAGCAGTTCTTC
d_call: -; v_call: TRBV7-9; j_call: TRBJ2-2; clone_size: few; cdr3_aa: CASSFGRSTGELFF; cdr3_nt: TGTGCCAGCAGCTTCGGAAGGAGCACCGGGGAGCTGTTTTTT
d_call: -; v_call: TRBV30; j_call: TRBJ2-2; clone_size: few; cdr3_aa: CAWNNGDTGELFF; cdr3_nt: TGTGCCTGGAATAACGGGGACACCGGGGAGCTGTTTTTT
d_call: -; v_call: TRBV2; j_call: TRBJ2-4; clone_size: -; cdr3_aa: CATSVVGDVQYF; cdr3_nt: TGTGCCACCAGTGTGGTTGGGGACGTTCAGTACTTC
d_call: TRBD1; v_call: TRBV6-6; j_call: TRBJ1-2; clone_size: many; cdr3_aa: CASSLYRGGYGYTF; cdr3_nt: TGTGCCAGCAGCCTTTACAGGGGCGGCTATGGCTACACCTTC
d_call: -; v_call: TRBV28; j_call: TRBJ1-2; clone_size: once; cdr3_aa: CASRRDRNYGYTF; cdr3_nt: TGTGCCAGCAGGCGCGACCGCAACTATGGCTACACCTTC
d_call: TRBD1; v_call: TRBV5-8; j_call: TRBJ2-3; clone_size: -; cdr3_aa: CASSPGTGGLDTQYF; cdr3_nt: TGTGCCAGCAGCCCCGGGACAGGGGGCTTGGATACGCAGTATTTT
d_call: -; v_call: TRBV5-1; j_call: TRBJ2-2; clone_size: -; cdr3_aa: CASSLEWGNTGELFF; cdr3_nt: TGCGCCAGCAGCTTGGAATGGGGGAACACCGGGGAGCTGTTTTTT
d_call: -; v_call: TRBV4-2; j_call: TRBJ2-3; clone_size: -; cdr3_aa: CASGQEATYTDTQYF; cdr3_nt: TGTGCCAGCGGCCAGGAGGCTACTTATACAGATACGCAGTATTTT
d_call: TRBD2; v_call: TRBV14; j_call: TRBJ2-7; clone_size: -; cdr3_aa: CASSQTSGGTYEQYF; cdr3_nt: TGTGCCAGCAGTCAAACTAGCGGGGGAACCTACGAGCAGTACTTC
d_call: -; v_call: TRBV5-4; j_call: TRBJ2-7; clone_size: -; cdr3_aa: CGSSSGGRPYEQYF; cdr3_nt: TGTGGCAGCAGCTCGGGCGGCCGCCCCTACGAGCAGTACTTC
d_call: TRBD1; v_call: TRBV5-4; j_call: TRBJ2-1; clone_size: -; cdr3_aa: CASHEGAAYNEQFF; cdr3_nt: TGTGCCAGCCATGAGGGGGCCGCCTACAATGAGCAGTTCTTC
d_call: TRBD1; v_call: TRBV5-8; j_call: TRBJ2-1; clone_size: many; cdr3_aa: CASSLGTGNNEQFF; cdr3_nt: TGTGCCAGCAGCTTGGGGACAGGGAACAATGAGCAGTTCTTC
d_call: TRBD2; v_call: TRBV11-2; j_call: TRBJ2-1; clone_size: -; cdr3_aa: CARSLDGRFSGTLYNEQFF; cdr3_nt: TGTGCCAGGAGCTTAGATGGGCGATTCAGCGGGACCCTTTACAATGAGCAGTTCTTC
d_call: TRBD1; v_call: TRBV29-1; j_call: TRBJ2-1; clone_size: many; cdr3_aa: CSVERTGGILDEQFF; cdr3_nt: TGCAGCGTCGAACGGACAGGGGGCATTTTGGATGAGCAGTTCTTC
d_call: TRBD2; v_call: TRBV10-2; j_call: TRBJ2-7; clone_size: few; cdr3_aa: CASSEAGDFYEQYF; cdr3_nt: TGCGCCAGCAGTGAAGCGGGAGACTTCTACGAGCAGTACTTC
d_call: -; v_call: TRBV6-5; j_call: TRBJ1-4; clone_size: few; cdr3_aa: CASSYSGQTNEKLFF; cdr3_nt: TGTGCCAGCAGTTACTCGGGACAAACTAATGAAAAACTGTTTTTT
d_call: -; v_call: TRBV4-2; j_call: TRBJ2-4; clone_size: -; cdr3_aa: CASSQDSGRGAPGSIQYF; cdr3_nt: TGTGCCAGCAGCCAAGATTCTGGTAGGGGGGCCCCGGGAAGCATTCAATACTTC
d_call: -; v_call: TRBV12-3/TRBV12-4; j_call: TRBJ2-3; clone_size: many; cdr3_aa: CASSLGGIDTQYF; cdr3_nt: TGTGCCAGCAGTCTAGGCGGGATAGATACGCAGTATTTT
d_call: TRBD2; v_call: TRBV30; j_call: TRBJ2-7; clone_size: -; cdr3_aa: CAWTGSGRPPYEQYF; cdr3_nt: TGTGCCTGGACAGGTAGCGGGAGACCTCCCTACGAGCAGTACTTC
d_call: -; v_call: TRBV12-3/TRBV12-4; j_call: TRBJ2-2; clone_size: -; cdr3_aa: CASSLRLSGGELLF; cdr3_nt: TGTGCCAGCAGTTTGCGGTTAAGTGGCGGGGAGTTGCTTTTT
d_call: TRBD1; v_call: TRBV7-2; j_call: TRBJ2-5; clone_size: -; cdr3_aa: CASSQALGGQTQYF; cdr3_nt: TGTGCCAGCAGCCAAGCACTAGGGGGCCAGACCCAGTACTTC
d_call: TRBD1; v_call: TRBV6-7; j_call: TRBJ2-2; clone_size: -; cdr3_aa: CARSDRGVTGELFF; cdr3_nt: TGTGCCAGAAGCGACAGGGGGGTCACCGGGGAGCTTTTTTTT
d_call: -; v_call: TRBV5-6; j_call: TRBJ2-3; clone_size: many; cdr3_aa: CASSLEEGRTWDTQYF; cdr3_nt: TGTGCCAGCAGCTTGGAGGAGGGCAGAACGTGGGATACGCAGTATTTT
d_call: TRBD1; v_call: TRBV6-5; j_call: TRBJ1-1; clone_size: many; cdr3_aa: CASSYLGTGLDTEAFF; cdr3_nt: TGTGCCAGCAGTTACTTAGGGACAGGTTTGGACACTGAAGCTTTCTTT
d_call: -; v_call: TRBV5-4; j_call: TRBJ2-7; clone_size: once; cdr3_aa: CASSSPGVDEQYF; cdr3_nt: TGTGCCAGCAGCTCCCCGGGGGTTGACGAGCAGTACTTC
d_call: TRBD1; v_call: TRBV5-4; j_call: TRBJ2-3; clone_size: -; cdr3_aa: CDSRLAMGQGADTQYF; cdr3_nt: TGTGACAGCAGATTGGCCATGGGACAGGGGGCAGATACGCAGTATTTT